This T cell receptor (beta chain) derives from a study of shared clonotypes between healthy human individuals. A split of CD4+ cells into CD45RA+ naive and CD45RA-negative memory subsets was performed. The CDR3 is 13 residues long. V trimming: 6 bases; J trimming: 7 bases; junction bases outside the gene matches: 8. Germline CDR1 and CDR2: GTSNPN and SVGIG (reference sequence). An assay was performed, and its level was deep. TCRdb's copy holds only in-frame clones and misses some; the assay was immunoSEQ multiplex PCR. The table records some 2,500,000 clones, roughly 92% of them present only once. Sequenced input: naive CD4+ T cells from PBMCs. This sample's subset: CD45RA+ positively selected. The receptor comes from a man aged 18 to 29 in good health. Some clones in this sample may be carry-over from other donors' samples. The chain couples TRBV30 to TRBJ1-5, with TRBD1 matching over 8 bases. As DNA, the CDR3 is TGTGCCTGCTCGACAGGGGATTTACAGCCCCAGCATTTT. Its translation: CACSTGDLQPQHF.